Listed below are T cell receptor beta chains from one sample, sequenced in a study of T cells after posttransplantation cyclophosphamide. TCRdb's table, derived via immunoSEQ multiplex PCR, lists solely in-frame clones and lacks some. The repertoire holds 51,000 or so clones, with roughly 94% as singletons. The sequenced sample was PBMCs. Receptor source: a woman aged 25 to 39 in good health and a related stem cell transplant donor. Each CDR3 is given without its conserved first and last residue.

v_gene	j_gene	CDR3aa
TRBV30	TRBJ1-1	AWVQGTEAF
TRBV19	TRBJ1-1	ASSTGYMNTEAF
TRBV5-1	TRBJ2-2	ASSPSPQGTGELF
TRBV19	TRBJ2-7	ASSRHGLRGDANSYEQY
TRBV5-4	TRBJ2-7	ASSSSSYEQY
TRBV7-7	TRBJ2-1	ASSSVTSDEQF
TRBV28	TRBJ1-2	ASSRPAVRGYT
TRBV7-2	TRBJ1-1	ASSYGRVGAEAF
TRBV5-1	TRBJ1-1	ASSSFLQGQGATEAF
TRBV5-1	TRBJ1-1	ASSLEGSGAGEAF
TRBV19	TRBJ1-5	ASSPEGHAQPQH
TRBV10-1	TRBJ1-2	ASSARPQGGYT
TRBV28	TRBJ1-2	ASSLSPVGSRGYT
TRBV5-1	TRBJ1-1	ASSLNRAEAF
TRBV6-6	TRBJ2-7	ASQVSYEQY
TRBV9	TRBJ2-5	ASSVEPLGGGGETQY
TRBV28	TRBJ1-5	ASSLSSSNQPQH
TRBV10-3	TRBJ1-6	AISESVRGYNSPLH
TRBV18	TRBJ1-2	ASSPPYRSYGYT
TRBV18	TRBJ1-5	ASSSSSNQPQH
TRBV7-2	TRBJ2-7	ASSVQTGSGNEQY
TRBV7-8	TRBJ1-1	ASSLGTGEAEAF
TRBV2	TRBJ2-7	ASSERTGVYEQY
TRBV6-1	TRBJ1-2	ASSEARVRNT
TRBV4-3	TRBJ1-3	ASSQDERHGNTIY
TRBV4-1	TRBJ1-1	ASGPAGGEGNTEAF
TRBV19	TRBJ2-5	ASTPGRGGSETQY
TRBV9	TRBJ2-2	ASSAGLAVTTGELF
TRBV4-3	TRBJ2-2	ASSQDPSGGAGELF
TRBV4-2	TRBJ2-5	ASSQETGYYETQY
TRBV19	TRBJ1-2	ASSTPQGTANYGYT
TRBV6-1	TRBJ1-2	ASSENPGQAYGYT
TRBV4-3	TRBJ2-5	ASSQTGGETQY
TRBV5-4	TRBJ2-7	ASSLWALGAGEQY
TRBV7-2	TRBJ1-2	ASSPMTSYGYT
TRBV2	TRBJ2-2	ASSADPGLPGELF
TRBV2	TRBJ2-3	ASLGRGQGATDTQY
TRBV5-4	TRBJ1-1	ASSPNPTGTLTEAF
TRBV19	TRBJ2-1	ASSKQGNSYNEQF
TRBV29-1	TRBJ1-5	SVGKRSDRGDQPQH
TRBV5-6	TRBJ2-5	ASRSTGLGTQY
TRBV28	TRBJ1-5	ASRDRGTQPQH